One and the same sample provided the 6 T cell receptor beta chains below, sequenced in a study of cytomegalovirus exposure and HLA in healthy donors. Researchers ran the PCR with 60 Vbeta and 13 Jbeta primers. Clones were sequenced by immunoSEQ multiplex PCR, and TCRdb holds only the in-frame ones, with some missing. The sample contains over 100,000 clones, about three fifths of which appear only once. Input material: PBMCs. The origin of the receptors is a man in his forties or fifties in good health and CMV-seropositive.

This chain joins TRBV11-2 and TRBJ2-1; 9 bases are a match to TRBD2. From germline, CDR1 is SGHAT and CDR2 FQNNGV. The CDR3 loop spans 14 amino acids. Unmatched junction bases numbered 12, after V lost 3 bases and J lost 15 bases. The CDR3: CASSFLRAGGFLFF. The DNA for the CDR3 is TGTGCCAGCAGCTTTCTAAGGGCGGGAGGGTTTCTGTTCTTC.

The chain joins TRBV29-1 to TRBJ2-6, with a possible D match to TRBD2 (5 bases). CDR3 size: 14 residues. Germline V gene sequence: CDR1 SQVTM, CDR2 ANQGSEA. V lost 6 bases and J lost 1, with 10 bases in between. The CDR3 DNA reads TGCAGCGTGACCGGGGTATCTGGGGCCAACGTCCTGACTTTC. Translating gives CSVTGVSGANVLTF.

DNA of the CDR3: TGTGCCAGCAGCTTAGACGACAGGGCCCGGCGGCCCCAGCATTTT. Protein: CASSLDDRARRPQHF. The rearrangement uses TRBV7-2 and TRBJ1-5; 7 nucleotides line up with TRBD1. Trimming took 1 base from V and 9 from J; bases not matched to a gene: 9. Per the germline V gene, CDR1 is SGHTA and CDR2 is FQGNSA. The CDR3 runs to 15 residues.

The CDR3 region has the DNA TGTGCCAGCAGGCAGGGGATTGGGCAGCCCCAGCATTTT. Translating gives CASRQGIGQPQHF. The chain is built from TRBV2 and TRBJ1-5, with D tentatively TRBD1 (6 bases). The germline gives CDR1 SNHLY, CDR2 FYNNEI. This CDR3 has 13 amino acids. Trimming took 6 bases from V and 7 from J, leaving 13 bases between them. The variable domain in full, with the rest retrieved from reference TRBV2 and TRBJ1-5, is EPEVTQTPSHQVTQMGQEVILRCVPISNHLYFYWYRQILGQKVEFLVSFYNNEISEKSEIFDDQFSVERPDGSNFTLKIRSTKLEDSAMYFCASRQGIGQPQHFGDGTRLSIL.

V gene TRBV7-9 combines with J gene TRBJ1-3; weak D call: TRBD1 (6 bases). CDR3 length equals 17 residues. Between the trimmed V and J ends, which lost 5 bases and 0 bases, there was a span of 17 bases. Germline CDR1 reads SEHNR; CDR2 reads FQNEAQ (reference sequence). The chain's CDR3 is CASSQSGHLSSGNTIYF. The CDR3 nucleotides read TGTGCCAGCAGCCAATCGGGACACCTGAGCTCTGGAAACACCATATATTTT.

V usage is TRBV7-9 and J usage is TRBJ2-5; 9 bases map to TRBD1. The V and J ends lost 1 base and 5 bases, in that order; junction bases with no gene match: 8. CDR1 SEHNR and CDR2 FQNEAQ come from the germline V gene (reference sequence). This CDR3 has 16 residues. Here the CDR3 DNA reads TGTGCCAGCAGCTTAGGGGACAGGGATCGGGAGGAGACCCAGTACTTC. Its protein product is CASSLGDRDREETQYF. Drawing the rest from reference TRBV7-9 and TRBJ2-5, the complete variable domain is DTGVSQNPRHKITKRGQNVTFRCDPISEHNRLYWYRQTLGQGPEFLTYFQNEAQLEKSRLLSDRFSAERPKGSFSTLEIQRTEQGDSAMYLCASSLGDRDREETQYFGPGTRLLVL.